This TCR beta chain was retrieved from a study of blood T cell repertoires in COVID-19. In this sample, this clone turned up a few times. The J segment lost 10 bases and the V segment lost 0 bases, leaving 10 bases of the junction unmatched. The CDR3 loop spans 17 amino acids. From germline, CDR1 is SGHDT and CDR2 YYEEEE. Here immunoSEQ multiplex PCR was the method, and the copy in TCRdb shows in-frame clones only, minus some. The data contain 160,000 or so clones, 70% to 90% of them seen just once; the ten biggest clones take up roughly 2.2%. Source material: peripheral blood. The chain carries TRBV5-6 and TRBJ1-4; 12 nucleotides agree with TRBD1. The origin of this receptor is a woman in her 70s with acute or convalescent COVID-19. The CDR3 nucleotides are TGTGCCAGCAGCTTGGGAGGGGGACAGGGGGCGCGTGGAAAACTGTTTTTT. Translation: CASSLGGGQGARGKLFF.